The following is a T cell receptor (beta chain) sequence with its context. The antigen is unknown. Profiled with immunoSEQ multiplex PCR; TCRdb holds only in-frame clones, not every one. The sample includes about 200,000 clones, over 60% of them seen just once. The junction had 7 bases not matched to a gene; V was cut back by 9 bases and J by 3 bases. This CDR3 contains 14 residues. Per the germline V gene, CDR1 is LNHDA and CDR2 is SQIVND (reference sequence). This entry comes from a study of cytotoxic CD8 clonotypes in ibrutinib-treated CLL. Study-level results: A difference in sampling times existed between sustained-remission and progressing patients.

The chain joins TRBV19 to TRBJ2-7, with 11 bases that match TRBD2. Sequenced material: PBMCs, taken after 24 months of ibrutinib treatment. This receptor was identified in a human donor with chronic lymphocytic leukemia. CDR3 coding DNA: TGTGCCAGCCGTCCCGGGACTAGCGGCTACGAGCAGTACTTC. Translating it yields CASRPGTSGYEQYF.